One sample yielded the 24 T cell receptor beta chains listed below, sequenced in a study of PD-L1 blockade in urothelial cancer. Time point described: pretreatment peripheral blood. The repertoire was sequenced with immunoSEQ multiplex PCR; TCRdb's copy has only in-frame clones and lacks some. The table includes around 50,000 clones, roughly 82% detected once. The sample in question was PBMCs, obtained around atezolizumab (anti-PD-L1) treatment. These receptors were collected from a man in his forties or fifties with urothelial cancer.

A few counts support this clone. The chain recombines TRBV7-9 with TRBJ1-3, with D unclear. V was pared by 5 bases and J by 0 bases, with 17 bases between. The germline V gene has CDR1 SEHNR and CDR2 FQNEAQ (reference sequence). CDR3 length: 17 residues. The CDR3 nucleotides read TGTGCCAGCAGCAGAACCACGACCGGGTTCTCTGGAAACACCATATATTTT. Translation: CASSRTTTGFSGNTIYF.

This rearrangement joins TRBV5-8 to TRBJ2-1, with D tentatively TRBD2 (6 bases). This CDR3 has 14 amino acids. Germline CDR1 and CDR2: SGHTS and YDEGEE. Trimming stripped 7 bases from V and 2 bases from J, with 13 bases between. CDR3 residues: CASSRWRAYNEQFF. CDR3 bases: TGTGCCAGCTCCCGATGGAGGGCCTACAATGAGCAGTTCTTC.

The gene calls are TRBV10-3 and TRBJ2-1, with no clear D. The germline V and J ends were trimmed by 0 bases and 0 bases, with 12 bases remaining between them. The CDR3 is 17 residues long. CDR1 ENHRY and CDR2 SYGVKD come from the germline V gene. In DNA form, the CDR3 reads TGTGCCATCAGTGAGTCAAGAGCACCGAGCTCCTACAATGAGCAGTTCTTC. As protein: CAISESRAPSSYNEQFF.

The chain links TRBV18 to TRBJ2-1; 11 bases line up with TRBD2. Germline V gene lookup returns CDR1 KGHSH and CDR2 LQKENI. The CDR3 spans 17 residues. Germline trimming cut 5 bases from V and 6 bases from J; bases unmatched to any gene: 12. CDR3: CASSSNLTSGSGNEQFF. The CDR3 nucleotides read TGTGCCAGCTCATCTAACTTAACTAGCGGGAGTGGCAATGAGCAGTTCTTC.

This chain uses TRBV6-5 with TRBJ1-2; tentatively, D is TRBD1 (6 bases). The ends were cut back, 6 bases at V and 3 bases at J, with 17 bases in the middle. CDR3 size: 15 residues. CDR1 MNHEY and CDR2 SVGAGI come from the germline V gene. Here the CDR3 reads CASRATGSSHYGYTF. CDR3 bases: TGTGCCAGCAGAGCCACAGGGTCCTCCCACTATGGCTACACCTTC.

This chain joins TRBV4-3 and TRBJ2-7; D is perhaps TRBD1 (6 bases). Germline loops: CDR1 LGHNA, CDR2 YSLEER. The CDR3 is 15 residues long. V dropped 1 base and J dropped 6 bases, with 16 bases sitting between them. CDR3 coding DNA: TGCGCCAGCAGCCAAGGGGTGAACAGGGTGAGCGAGCAGTACTTC. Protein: CASSQGVNRVSEQYF.

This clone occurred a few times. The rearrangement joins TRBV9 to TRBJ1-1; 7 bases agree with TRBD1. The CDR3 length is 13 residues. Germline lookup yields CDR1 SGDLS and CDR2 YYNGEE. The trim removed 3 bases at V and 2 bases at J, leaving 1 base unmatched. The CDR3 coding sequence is TGTGCCAGCAGCGACAGGGGAAACACTGAAGCTTTCTTT. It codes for CASSDRGNTEAFF.

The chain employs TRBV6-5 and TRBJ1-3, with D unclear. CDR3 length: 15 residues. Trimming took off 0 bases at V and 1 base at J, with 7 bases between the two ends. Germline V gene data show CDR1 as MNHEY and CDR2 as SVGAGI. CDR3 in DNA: TGTGCCAGCAGTTACTCACAGATATCTGGAAACACCATATATTTT. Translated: CASSYSQISGNTIYF.

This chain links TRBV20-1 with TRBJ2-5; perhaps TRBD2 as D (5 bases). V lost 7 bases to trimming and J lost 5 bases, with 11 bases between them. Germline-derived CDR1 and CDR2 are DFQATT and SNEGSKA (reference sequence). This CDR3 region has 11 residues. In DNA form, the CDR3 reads TGCAGTGGGTCGCGCGGGGAGACCCAGTACTTC. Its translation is CSGSRGETQYF.

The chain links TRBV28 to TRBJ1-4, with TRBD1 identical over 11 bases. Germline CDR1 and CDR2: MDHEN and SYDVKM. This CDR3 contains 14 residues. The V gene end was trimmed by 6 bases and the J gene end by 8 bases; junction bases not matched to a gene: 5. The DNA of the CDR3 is TGTGCCAGCAGCGGGGACAGGGGGTGGGAAAAACTGTTTTTT. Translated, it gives CASSGDRGWEKLFF.

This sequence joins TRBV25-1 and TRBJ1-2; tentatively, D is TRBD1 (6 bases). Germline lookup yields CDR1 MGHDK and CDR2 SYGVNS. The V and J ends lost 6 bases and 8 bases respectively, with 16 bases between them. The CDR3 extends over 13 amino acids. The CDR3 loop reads CASRKTGLGGYTF. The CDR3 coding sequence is TGTGCCAGCAGGAAAACAGGGTTGGGAGGCTACACCTTC.

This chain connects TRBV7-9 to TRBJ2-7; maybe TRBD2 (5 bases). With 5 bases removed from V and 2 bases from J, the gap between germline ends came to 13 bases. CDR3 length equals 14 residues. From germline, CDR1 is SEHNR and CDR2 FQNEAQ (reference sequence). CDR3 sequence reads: CASSPRSGAYEQYF. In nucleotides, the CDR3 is TGTGCCAGCAGCCCCAGGAGCGGAGCCTACGAGCAGTACTTC. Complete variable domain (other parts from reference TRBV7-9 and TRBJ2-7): DTGVSQNPRHKITKRGQNVTFRCDPISEHNRLYWYRQTLGQGPEFLTYFQNEAQLEKSRLLSDRFSAERPKGSFSTLEIQRTEQGDSAMYLCASSPRSGAYEQYFGPGTRLTVT.

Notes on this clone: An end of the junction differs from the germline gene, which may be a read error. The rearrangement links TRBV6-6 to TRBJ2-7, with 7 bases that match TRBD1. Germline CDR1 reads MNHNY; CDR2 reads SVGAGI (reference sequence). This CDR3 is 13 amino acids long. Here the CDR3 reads CATTDRPSYEQCF. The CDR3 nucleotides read TGTGCCACCACGGACAGGCCCTCCTACGAGCAGTGCTTC.

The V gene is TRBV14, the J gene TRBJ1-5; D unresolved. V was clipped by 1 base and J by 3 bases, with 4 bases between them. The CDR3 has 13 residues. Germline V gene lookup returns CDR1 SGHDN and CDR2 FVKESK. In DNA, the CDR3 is TGTGCCAGCAGCCAAGGTTACAATCAGCCCCAGCATTTT. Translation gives CASSQGYNQPQHF.

CDR3 sequence reads: CASSLTSGGTYEQYF. The CDR3 bases are TGTGCCAGCAGCCTTACTAGCGGGGGAACCTACGAGCAGTACTTC. This chain links TRBV7-6 with TRBJ2-7, with 11 bases aligning to TRBD2. This CDR3 is built from 15 residues. The V gene end was trimmed by 5 bases and the J gene end by 2 bases; junction bases not matched to a gene: 5. Germline CDR1 is SGHVS and CDR2 is FNYEAQ. Filled out from reference TRBV7-6 and TRBJ2-7, the complete variable domain reads GAGVSQSPRYKVTKRGQDVALRCDPISGHVSLYWYRQALGQGPEFLTYFNYEAQQDKSGLPNDRFSAERPEGSISTLTIQRTEQRDSAMYRCASSLTSGGTYEQYFGPGTRLTVT.

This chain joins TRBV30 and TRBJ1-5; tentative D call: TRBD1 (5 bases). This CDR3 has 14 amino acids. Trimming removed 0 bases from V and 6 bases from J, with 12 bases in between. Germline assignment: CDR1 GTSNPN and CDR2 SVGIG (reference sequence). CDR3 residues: CAWSVGGRVQPQHF. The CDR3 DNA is TGTGCCTGGAGTGTTGGGGGGAGGGTTCAGCCCCAGCATTTT.

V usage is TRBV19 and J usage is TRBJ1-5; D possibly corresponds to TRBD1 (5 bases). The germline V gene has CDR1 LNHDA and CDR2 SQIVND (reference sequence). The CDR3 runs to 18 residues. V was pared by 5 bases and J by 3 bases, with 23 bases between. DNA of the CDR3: TGTGCCAGTAGTGCCAAATGGGAGGTCAGGGTAACCAATCAGCCCCAGCATTTT. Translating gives CASSAKWEVRVTNQPQHF.

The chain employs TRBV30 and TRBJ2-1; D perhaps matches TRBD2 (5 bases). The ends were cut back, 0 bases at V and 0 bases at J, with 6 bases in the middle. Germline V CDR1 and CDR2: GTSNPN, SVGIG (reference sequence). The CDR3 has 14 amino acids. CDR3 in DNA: TGTGCCTGGAGTGTCGGGAACTCCTACAATGAGCAGTTCTTC. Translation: CAWSVGNSYNEQFF.

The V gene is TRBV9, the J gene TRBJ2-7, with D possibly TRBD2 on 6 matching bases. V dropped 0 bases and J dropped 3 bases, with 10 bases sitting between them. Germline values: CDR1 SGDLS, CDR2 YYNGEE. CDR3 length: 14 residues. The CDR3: CASSVATGDYEQYF. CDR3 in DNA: TGTGCCAGCAGCGTAGCTACGGGGGACTACGAGCAGTACTTC.

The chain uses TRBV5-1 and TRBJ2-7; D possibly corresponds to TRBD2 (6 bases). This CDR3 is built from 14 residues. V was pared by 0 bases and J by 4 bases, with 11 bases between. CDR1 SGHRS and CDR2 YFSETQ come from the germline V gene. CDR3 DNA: TGCGCCAGCAGCTTGGGTAGTGGAGGGTACGAGCAGTACTTC. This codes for CASSLGSGGYEQYF.

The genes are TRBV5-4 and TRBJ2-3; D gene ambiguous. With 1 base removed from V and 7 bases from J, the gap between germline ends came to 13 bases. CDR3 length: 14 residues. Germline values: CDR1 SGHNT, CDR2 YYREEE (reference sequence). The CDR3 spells CASSLRESVNTQYF. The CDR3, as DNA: TGTGCCAGCAGCTTGCGAGAGAGCGTAAATACGCAGTATTTT.

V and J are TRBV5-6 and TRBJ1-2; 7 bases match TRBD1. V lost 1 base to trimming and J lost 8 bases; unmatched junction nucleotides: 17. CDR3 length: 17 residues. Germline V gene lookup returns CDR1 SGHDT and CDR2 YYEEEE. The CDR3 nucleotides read TGTGCCAGCAGCTTGTCGTCAGGGGGTGGCGGTTGGGGAGGCTACACCTTC. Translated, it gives CASSLSSGGGGWGGYTF.

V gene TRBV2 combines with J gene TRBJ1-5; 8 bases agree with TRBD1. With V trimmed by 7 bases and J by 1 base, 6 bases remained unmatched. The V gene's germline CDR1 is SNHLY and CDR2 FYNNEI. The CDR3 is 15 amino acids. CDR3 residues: CASTSGGLSNQPQHF. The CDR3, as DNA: TGTGCCAGCACCTCAGGGGGCCTCAGCAATCAGCCCCAGCATTTT.

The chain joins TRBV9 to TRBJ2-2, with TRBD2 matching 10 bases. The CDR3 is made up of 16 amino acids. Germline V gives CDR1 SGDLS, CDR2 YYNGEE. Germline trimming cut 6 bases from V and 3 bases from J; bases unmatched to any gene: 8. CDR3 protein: CASTKAGGLDTGELFF. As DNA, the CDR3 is TGTGCCAGCACCAAAGCGGGGGGGCTTGACACCGGGGAGCTGTTTTTT.